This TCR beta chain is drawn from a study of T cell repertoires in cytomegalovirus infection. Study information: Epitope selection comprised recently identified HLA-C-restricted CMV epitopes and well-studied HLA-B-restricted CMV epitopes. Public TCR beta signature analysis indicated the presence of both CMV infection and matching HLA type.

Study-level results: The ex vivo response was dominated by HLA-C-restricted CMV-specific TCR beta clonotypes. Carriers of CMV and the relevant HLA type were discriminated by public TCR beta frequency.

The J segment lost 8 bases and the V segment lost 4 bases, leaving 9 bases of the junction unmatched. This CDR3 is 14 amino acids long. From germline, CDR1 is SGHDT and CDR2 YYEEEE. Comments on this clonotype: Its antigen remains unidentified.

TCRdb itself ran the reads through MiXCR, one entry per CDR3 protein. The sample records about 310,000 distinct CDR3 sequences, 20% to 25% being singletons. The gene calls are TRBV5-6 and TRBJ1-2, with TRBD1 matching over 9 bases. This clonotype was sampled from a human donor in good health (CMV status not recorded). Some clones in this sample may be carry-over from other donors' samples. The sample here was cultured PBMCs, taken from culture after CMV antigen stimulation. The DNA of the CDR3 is TGTGCCAGCAGCCTGCCGGGACAGGGAGACGGCTACACCTTC. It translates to CASSLPGQGDGYTF.